The T cell receptor (beta chain) described here comes from a study of shared clonotypes between healthy human individuals. Generated by immunoSEQ multiplex PCR, the TCRdb table keeps only in-frame clones and is missing some. The data hold fewer than 1.6 million clones, with approximately 98.5% observed a single time. The CDR3 has 16 residues. Germline CDR1 reads MGHDK; CDR2 reads SYGVNS. V dropped 0 bases and J dropped 5 bases, with 14 bases sitting between them. The specimen was naive CD4+ T cells sorted from blood. Subset of the sample: CD45RA+ positively selected. The TCR comes from a man aged 30 to 45 in good health. This rearrangement joins TRBV25-1 to TRBJ2-1; D might be TRBD2 (6 bases). The CDR3 DNA is TGTGCCAGCAGTGAATATAACTTGGCGGGGCACAATGAGCAGTTCTTC. It specifies CASSEYNLAGHNEQFF.